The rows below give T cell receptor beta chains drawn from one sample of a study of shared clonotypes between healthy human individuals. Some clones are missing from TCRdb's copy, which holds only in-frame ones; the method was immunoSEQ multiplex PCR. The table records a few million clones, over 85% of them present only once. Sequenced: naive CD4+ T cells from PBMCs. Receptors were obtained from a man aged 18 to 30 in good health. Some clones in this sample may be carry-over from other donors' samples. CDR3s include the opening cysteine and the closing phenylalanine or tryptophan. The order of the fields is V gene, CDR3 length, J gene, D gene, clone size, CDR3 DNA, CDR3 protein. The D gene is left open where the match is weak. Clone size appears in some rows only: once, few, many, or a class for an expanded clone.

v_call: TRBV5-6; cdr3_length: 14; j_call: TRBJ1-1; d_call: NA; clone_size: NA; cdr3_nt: TGTGCCAGCAGCATAGGACGGCCGAACACTGAAGCTTTCTTT; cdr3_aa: CASSIGRPNTEAFF
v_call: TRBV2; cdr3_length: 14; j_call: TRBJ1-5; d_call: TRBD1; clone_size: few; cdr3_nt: TGTGCCAGCAGTGAACCGACAGGGCACCAGCCCCAGCATTTT; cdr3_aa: CASSEPTGHQPQHF
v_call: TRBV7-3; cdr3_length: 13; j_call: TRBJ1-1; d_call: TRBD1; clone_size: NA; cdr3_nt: TGTGCCAGCAGCGCCCTTGGGACAGATGAAGCTTTCTTT; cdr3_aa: CASSALGTDEAFF
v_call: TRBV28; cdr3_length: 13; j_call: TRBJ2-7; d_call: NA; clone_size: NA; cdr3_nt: TGTGCCAGCAGTTTAGTGAGCCGTGACGAGCAGTACTTC; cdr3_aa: CASSLVSRDEQYF
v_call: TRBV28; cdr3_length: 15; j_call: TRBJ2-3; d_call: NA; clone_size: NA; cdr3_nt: TGTGCCAGCAGTCTCGGACTCCCGGGCACAGATACGCAGTATTTT; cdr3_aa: CASSLGLPGTDTQYF
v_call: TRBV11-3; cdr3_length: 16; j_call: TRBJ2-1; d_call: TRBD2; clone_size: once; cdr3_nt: TGTGCCAGCAGCTTAGGAGGCGGGAGGGTCTACAATGAGCAGTTCTTC; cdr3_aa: CASSLGGGRVYNEQFF
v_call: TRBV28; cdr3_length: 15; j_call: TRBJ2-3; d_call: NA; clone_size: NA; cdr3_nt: TGTGCCAGCAGTCCCGGGACTCCCGCCGCAGATACGCAGTATTTT; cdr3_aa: CASSPGTPAADTQYF
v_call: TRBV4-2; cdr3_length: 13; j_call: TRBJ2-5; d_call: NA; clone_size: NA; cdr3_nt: TGTGCCAGCAGCCAACACACTAAAGAGACCCAGTACTTC; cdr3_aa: CASSQHTKETQYF
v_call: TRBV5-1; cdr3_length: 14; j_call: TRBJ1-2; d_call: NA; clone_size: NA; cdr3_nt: TGCGCCAGCAGCCCTCAGTCCGGGCAATATGGCTACACCTTC; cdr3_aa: CASSPQSGQYGYTF
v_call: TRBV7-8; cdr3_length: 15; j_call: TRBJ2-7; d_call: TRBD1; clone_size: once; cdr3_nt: TGTGCCAGCAGCCCCCGGGACAGGGGTTCCTACGAGCAGTACTTC; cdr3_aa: CASSPRDRGSYEQYF
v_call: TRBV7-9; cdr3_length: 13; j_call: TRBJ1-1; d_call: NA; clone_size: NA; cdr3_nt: TGTGCCAGCAGCTTGACGGAGAACACTGAAGCTTTCTTT; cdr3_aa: CASSLTENTEAFF
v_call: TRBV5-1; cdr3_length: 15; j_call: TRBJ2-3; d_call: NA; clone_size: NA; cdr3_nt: TGCGCCAGCAGCAAGGACTTGGTTAGCACAGATACGCAGTATTTT; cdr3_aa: CASSKDLVSTDTQYF
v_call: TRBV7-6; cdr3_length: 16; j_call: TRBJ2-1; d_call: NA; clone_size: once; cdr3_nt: TGTGCCAGCAGCTTACTGACAGCGTCCTCCTACAATGAGCAGTTCTTC; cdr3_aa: CASSLLTASSYNEQFF
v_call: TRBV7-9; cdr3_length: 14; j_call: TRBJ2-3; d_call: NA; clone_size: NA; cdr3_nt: TGTGCCAGCAGCTTTGGAGGGGCCGCAGATACGCAGTATTTT; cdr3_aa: CASSFGGAADTQYF
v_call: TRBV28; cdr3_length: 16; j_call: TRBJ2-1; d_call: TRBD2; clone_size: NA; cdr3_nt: TGTGCCAGCAGTTCCCCAAGGGCGGGAGCCTACAATGAGCAGTTCTTC; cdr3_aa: CASSSPRAGAYNEQFF
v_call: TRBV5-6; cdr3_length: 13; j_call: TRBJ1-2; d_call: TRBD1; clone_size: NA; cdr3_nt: TGTGCCAGCAGCCGTGACAGGGCGTATGGCTACACCTTC; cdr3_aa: CASSRDRAYGYTF
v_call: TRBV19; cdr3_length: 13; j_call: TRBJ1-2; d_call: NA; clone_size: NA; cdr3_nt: TGTGCCAGCCTTCGGGGAGCTAACTATGGCTACACCTTC; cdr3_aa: CASLRGANYGYTF
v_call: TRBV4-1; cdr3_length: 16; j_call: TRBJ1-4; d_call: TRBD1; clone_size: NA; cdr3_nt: TGCGCCAGCAGCCAAGGACAGGGACTCCGTAATGAAAAACTGTTTTTT; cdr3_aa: CASSQGQGLRNEKLFF
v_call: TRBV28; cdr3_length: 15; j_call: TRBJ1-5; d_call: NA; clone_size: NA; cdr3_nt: TGTGCCAGCAGTTTATGGGGGACCGGTCGTCAGCCCCAGCATTTT; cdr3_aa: CASSLWGTGRQPQHF
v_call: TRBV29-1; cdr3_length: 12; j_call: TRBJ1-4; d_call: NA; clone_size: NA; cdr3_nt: TGCAGCGGAATCCAGGGGAGTGAAAAACTGTTTTTT; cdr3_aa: CSGIQGSEKLFF
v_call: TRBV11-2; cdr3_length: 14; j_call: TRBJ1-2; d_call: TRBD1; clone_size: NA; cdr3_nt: TGTGCCAGCAGCCCAGGACAGGGGTCCTATGGCTACACCTTC; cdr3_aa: CASSPGQGSYGYTF
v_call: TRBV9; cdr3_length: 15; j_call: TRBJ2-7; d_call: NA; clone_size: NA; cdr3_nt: TGTGCCAGCAGCGTAGGACCAACCCCAAGCTACGAGCAGTACTTC; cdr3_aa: CASSVGPTPSYEQYF
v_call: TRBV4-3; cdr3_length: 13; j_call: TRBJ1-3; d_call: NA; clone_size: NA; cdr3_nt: TGCGCCAGCAGCCAAGGGATCGGAAACACCATATATTTT; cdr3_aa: CASSQGIGNTIYF
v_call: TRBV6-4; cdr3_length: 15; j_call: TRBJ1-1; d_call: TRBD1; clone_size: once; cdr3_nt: TGTGCCAGCAGAGGACAGGAGGGATCCGACACTGAAGCTTTCTTT; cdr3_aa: CASRGQEGSDTEAFF
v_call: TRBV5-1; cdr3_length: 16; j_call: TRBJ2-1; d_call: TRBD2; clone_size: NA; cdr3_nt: TGCGCCAGCAGCTTGGAAGGAGCGGGAGGGGAGGGTGAGCAGTTCTTC; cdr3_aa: CASSLEGAGGEGEQFF
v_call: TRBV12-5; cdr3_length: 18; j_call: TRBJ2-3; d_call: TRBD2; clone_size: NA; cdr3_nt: TGTGCTAGTGGTTTGTTCTCGGGGCTAGCGGGAAACACAGATACGCAGTATTTT; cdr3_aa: CASGLFSGLAGNTDTQYF
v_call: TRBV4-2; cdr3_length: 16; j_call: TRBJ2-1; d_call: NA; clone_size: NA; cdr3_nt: TGTGCCAGCAGCCCATTAAGGGGGACCTCCTACAATGAGCAGTTCTTC; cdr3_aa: CASSPLRGTSYNEQFF
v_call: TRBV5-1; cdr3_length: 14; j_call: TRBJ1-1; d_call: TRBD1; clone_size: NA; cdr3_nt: TGCGCCAGCAGCTTGGTGACAGGGGGCTCTGAAGCTTTCTTT; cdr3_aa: CASSLVTGGSEAFF
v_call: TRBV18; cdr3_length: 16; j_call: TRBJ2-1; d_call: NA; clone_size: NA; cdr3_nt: TGTGCCAGCTCACCAGGACAGGGAGGGACCTACAATGAGCAGTTCTTC; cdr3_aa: CASSPGQGGTYNEQFF
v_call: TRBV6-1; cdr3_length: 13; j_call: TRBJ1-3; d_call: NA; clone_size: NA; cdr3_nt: TGTGCCAGCAGTGAAGGCCGCAGCCCCACCATATATTTT; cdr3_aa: CASSEGRSPTIYF
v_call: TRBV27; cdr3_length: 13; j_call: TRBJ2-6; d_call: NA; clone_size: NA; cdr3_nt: TGTGCCAGCAGTTTCGGTCGGGCCAACGTCCTGACTTTC; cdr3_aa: CASSFGRANVLTF
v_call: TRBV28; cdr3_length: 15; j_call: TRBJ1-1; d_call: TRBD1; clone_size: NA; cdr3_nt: TGTGCCAGCAGTTCCCCGGGACAGAGGGACACTGAAGCTTTCTTT; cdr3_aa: CASSSPGQRDTEAFF
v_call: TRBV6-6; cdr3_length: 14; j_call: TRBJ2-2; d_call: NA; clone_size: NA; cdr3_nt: TGTGCCAGCAGGGTAGCGGCGAACACCGGGGAGCTGTTTTTT; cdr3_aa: CASRVAANTGELFF
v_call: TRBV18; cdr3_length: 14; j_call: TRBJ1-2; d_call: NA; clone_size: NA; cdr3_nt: TGTGCCAGCTCACCACCAGGGGTTAATAGCGGCTACACCTTC; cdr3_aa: CASSPPGVNSGYTF
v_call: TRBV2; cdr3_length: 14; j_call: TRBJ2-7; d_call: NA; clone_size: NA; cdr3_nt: TGTGCCAGCAGTGACCAGGGATTAGGCTACGAGCAGTACTTC; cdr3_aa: CASSDQGLGYEQYF
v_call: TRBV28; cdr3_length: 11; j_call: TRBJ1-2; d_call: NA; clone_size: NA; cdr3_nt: TGTGCCACGCGTTACCTTGGGGGCTACACCTTC; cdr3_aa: CATRYLGGYTF
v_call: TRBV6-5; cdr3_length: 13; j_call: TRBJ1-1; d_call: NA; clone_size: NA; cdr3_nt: TGTGCCAGCAGTTGGTCGGTCAACACTGAAGCTTTCTTT; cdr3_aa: CASSWSVNTEAFF
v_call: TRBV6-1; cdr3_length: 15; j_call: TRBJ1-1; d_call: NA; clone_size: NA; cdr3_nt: TGTGCCAGCAGTGACCGGGACGGCATGAACACTGAAGCTTTCTTT; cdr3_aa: CASSDRDGMNTEAFF
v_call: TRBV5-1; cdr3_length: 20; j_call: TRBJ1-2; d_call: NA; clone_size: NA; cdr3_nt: TGCGCCAGCAGCTCCACTCCATTTCCCGGGACCACAGAAGCTAACTATGGCTACACCTTC; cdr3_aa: CASSSTPFPGTTEANYGYTF
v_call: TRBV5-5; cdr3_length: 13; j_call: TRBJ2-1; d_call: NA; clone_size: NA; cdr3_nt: TGTGCCAGCAGCTCCCTAGGCTACAATGAGCAGTTCTTC; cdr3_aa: CASSSLGYNEQFF